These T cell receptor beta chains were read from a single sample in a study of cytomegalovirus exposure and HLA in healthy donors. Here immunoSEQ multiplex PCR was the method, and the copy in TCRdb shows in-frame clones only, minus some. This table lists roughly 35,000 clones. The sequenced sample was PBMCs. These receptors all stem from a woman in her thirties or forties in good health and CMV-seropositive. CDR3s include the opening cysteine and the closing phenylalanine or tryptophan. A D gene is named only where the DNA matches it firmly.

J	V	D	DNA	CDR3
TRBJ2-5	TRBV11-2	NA	TGTGCCAGCAGCTTAGGGGGCAGGGTGTGGAAAGAGACCCAGTACTTC	CASSLGGRVWKETQYF
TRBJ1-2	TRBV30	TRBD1	TGTGCCTGGAAATCAGACAGGGGGGGCTATGGCTACACCTTC	CAWKSDRGGYGYTF
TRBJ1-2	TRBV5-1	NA	TGCGCCAGCAGCTTGTCTGGCAGGGAAAACTATGGCTACACCTTC	CASSLSGRENYGYTF
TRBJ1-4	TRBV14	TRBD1	TGTGCCAGCAGCCAAGATCGACCCGGGACAGGGAATGAAAAACTGTTTTTT	CASSQDRPGTGNEKLFF
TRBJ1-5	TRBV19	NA	TGTGCCAGTAGTGCAGGGTCCCAAGGCAATCAGCCCCAGCATTTT	CASSAGSQGNQPQHF
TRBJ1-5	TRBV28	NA	TGTGCCAGCGTCGCAGGGTTGGGGGGGCAGCCCCAGCATTTT	CASVAGLGGQPQHF
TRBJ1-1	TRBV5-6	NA	TGTGCCAGCAGCGTCCTATCATTTGAAGCTTTCTTT	CASSVLSFEAFF
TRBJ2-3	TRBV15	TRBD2	TGTGCCACCAGCAGAGCGGGACTAGCGACAGATACGCAGTATTTT	CATSRAGLATDTQYF
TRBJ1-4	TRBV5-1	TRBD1	TGCGCCAGCAGCGTGACAGGGCTGGGAGGTAATGAAAAACTGTTTTTT	CASSVTGLGGNEKLFF
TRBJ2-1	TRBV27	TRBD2	TGTGCCAGCAGTTTAATCCCTACTAGCGGGGGGTACAATGAGCAGTTCTTC	CASSLIPTSGGYNEQFF
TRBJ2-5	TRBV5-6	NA	TGTGCCAGCAGCTCCTGGACACAACGGGAGACCCAGTACTTC	CASSSWTQRETQYF
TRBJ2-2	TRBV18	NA	TGTGCCAGCTCACTAGCGGAACCCAGGGTTTTTACCGGGGAGCTGTTTTTT	CASSLAEPRVFTGELFF
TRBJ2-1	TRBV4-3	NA	TGCGCCAGCAGCCAAGAGGAGGGGACAGCCCTTTACAATGAGCAGTTCTTC	CASSQEEGTALYNEQFF
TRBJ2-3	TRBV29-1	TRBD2	TGCAGCGTTGAAGGACCTCCGGGGGGGAGCACAGATACGCAGTATTTT	CSVEGPPGGSTDTQYF